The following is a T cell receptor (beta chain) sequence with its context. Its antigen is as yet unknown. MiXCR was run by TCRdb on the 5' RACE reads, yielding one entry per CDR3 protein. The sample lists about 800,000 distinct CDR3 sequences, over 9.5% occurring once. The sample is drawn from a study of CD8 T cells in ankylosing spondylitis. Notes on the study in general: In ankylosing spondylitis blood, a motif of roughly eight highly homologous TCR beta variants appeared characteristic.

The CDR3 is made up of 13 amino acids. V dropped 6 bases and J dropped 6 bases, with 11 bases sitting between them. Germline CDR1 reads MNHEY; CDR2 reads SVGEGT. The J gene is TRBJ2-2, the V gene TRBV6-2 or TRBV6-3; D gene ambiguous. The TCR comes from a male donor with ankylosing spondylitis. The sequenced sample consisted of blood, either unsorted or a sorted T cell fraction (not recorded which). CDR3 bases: TGTGCCAGCAGCCAGAGTTTAGCCGGGGAGCTGTTTTTT. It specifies CASSQSLAGELFF.